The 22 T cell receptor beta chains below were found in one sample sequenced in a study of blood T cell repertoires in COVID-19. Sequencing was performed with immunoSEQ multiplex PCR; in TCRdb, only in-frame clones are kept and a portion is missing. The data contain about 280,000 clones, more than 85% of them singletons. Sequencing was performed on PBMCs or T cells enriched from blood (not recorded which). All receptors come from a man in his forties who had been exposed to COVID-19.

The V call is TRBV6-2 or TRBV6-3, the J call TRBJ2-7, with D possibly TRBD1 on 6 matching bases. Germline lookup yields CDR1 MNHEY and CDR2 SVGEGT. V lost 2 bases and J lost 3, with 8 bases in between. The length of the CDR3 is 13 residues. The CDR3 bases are TGTGCCAGCAGTTACAGGACAGACTACGAGCAGTACTTC. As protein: CASSYRTDYEQYF.

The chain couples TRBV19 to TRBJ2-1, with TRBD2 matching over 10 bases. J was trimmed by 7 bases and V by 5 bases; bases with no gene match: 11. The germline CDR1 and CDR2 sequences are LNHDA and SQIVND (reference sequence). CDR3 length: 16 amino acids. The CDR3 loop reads CASSEGISGRWNEQFF. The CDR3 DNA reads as TGTGCCAGTAGTGAGGGGATTAGCGGGAGGTGGAATGAGCAGTTCTTC.

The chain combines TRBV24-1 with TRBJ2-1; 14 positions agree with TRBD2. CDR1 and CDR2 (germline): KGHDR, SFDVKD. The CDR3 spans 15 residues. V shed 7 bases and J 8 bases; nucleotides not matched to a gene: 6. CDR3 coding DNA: TGTGCCACCAGCCCTACGGGACTAGCGGGAGATGAGCAGTTCTTC. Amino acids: CATSPTGLAGDEQFF.

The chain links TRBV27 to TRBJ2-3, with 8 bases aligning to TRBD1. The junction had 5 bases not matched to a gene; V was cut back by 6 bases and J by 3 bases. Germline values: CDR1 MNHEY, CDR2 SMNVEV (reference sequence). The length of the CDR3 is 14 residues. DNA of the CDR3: TGTGCCAGCAGGATCCAGGGGGCAACAGATACGCAGTATTTT. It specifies CASRIQGATDTQYF.

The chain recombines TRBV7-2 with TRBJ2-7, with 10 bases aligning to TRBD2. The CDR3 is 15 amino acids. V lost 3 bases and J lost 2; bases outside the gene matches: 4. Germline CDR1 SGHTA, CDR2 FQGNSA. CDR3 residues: CASSLGLALTYEQYF. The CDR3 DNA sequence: TGTGCCAGCAGCTTGGGACTAGCGTTAACCTACGAGCAGTACTTC.

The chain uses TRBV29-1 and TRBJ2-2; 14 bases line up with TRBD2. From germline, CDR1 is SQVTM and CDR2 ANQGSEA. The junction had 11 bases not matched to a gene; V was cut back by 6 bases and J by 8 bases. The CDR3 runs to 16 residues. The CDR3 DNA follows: TGCAGCGTCCAACCGGGACTAGCGGGAGTAGCGGGGGAGCTGTTTTTT. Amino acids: CSVQPGLAGVAGELFF.

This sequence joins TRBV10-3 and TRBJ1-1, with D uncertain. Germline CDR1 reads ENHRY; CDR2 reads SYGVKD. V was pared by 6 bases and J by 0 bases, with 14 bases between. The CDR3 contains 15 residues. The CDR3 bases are TGTGCCATCAGCGATGGAGGCATGATGAACACTGAAGCTTTCTTT. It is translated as CAISDGGMMNTEAFF.

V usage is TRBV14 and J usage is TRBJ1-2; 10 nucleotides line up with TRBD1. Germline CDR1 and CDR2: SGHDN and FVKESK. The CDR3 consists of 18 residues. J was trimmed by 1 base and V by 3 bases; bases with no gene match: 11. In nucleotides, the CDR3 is TGTGCCAGCAGCCAGAGACAGGGGGCTACTGGGCTTAACTATGGCTACACCTTC. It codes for CASSQRQGATGLNYGYTF.

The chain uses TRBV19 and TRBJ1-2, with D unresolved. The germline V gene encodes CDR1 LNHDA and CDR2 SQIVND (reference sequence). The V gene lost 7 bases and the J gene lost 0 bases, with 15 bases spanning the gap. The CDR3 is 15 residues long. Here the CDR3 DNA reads TGTGCCAGTATAGACCTAGCCTCCTCTAACTATGGCTACACCTTC. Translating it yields CASIDLASSNYGYTF.

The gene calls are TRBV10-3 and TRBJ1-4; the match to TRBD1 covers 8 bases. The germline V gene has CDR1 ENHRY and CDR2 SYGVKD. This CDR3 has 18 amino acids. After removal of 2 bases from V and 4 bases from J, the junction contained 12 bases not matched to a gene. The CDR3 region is CAISENRQGRYNNEKLFF. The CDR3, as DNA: TGTGCCATCAGTGAGAACCGACAGGGGCGGTACAATAATGAAAAACTGTTTTTT.

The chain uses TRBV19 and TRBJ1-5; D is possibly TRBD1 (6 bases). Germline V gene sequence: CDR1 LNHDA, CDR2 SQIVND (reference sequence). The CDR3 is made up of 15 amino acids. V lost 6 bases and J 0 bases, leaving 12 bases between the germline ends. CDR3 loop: CASSHQGHSNQPQHF. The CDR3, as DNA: TGTGCCAGTAGCCACCAGGGGCATAGCAATCAGCCCCAGCATTTT.

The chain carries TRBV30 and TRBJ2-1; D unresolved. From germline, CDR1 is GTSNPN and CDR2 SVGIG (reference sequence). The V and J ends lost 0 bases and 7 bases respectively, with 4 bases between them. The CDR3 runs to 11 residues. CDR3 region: CAWSVKNEQFF. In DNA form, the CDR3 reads TGTGCCTGGAGTGTCAAAAATGAGCAGTTCTTC.

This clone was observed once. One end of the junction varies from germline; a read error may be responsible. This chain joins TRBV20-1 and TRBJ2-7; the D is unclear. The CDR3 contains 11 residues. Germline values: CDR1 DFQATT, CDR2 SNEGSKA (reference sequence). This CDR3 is CSVRERYEQYF. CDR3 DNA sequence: TGCAGTGTTAGAGAGAGGTACGAGCAGTACTTC.

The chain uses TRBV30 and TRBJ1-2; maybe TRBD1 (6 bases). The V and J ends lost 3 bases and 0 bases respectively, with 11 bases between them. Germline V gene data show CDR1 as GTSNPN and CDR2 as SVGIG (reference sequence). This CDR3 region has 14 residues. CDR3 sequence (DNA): TGTGCCTGGAGGTTGACAGGAACTAACTATGGCTACACCTTC. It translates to CAWRLTGTNYGYTF.

CDR3 DNA: TGTGCCAGCAGCTTCTCAGACGGGAGGAATTCACCCCTCCACTTT. Protein product: CASSFSDGRNSPLHF. V and J are TRBV7-6 and TRBJ1-6; D gene ambiguous. This CDR3 comprises 15 residues. V was pared by 3 bases and J by 7 bases, with 13 bases between. From germline, CDR1 is SGHVS and CDR2 FNYEAQ.

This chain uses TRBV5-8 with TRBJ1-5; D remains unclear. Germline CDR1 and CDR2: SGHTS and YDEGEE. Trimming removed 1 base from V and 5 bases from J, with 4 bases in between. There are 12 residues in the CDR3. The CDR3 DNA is TGTGCCAGCAGCTTGACAGATCAGCCCCAGCATTTT. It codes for CASSLTDQPQHF.

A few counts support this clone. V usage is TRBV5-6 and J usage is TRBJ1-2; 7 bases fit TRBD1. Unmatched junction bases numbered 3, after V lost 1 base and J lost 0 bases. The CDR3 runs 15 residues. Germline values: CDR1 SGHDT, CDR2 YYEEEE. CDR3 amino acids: CASSLFRGTNYGYTF. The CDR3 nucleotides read TGTGCCAGCAGCTTGTTCAGGGGGACTAACTATGGCTACACCTTC.

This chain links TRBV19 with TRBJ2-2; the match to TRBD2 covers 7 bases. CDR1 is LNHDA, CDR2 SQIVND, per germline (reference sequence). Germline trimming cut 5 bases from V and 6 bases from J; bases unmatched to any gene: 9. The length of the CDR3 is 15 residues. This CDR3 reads CASSRLAYSAGELFF. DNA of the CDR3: TGTGCCAGTAGTCGACTAGCTTATTCTGCCGGGGAGCTGTTTTTT.

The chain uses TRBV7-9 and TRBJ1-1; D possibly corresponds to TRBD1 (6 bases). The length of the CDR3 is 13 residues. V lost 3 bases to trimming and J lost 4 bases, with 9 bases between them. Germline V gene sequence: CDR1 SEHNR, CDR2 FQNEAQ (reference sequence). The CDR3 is CASSFTGITEAFF. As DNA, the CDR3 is TGTGCCAGCAGCTTTACAGGGATCACTGAAGCTTTCTTT.

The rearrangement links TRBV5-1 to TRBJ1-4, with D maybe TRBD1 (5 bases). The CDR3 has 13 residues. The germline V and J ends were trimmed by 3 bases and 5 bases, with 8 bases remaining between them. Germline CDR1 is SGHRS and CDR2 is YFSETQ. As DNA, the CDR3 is TGCGCCAGCAGCTCACAGGAGAATGAAAAACTGTTTTTT. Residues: CASSSQENEKLFF.

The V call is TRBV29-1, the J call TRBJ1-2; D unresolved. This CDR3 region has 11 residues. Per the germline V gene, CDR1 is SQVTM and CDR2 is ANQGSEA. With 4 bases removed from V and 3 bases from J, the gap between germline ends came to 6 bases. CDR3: CSVAKDYGYTF. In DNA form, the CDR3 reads TGCAGCGTTGCTAAAGACTATGGCTACACCTTC.

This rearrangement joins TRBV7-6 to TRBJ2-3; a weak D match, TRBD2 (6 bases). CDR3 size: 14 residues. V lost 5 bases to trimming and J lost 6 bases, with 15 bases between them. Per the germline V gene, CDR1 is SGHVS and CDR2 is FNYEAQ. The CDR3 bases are TGTGCCAGCAGCCTCTCCGGGGGAGTGGATACGCAGTATTTT. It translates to CASSLSGGVDTQYF. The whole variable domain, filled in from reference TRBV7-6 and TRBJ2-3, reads GAGVSQSPRYKVTKRGQDVALRCDPISGHVSLYWYRQALGQGPEFLTYFNYEAQQDKSGLPNDRFSAERPEGSISTLTIQRTEQRDSAMYRCASSLSGGVDTQYFGPGTRLTVL.